A single sample is the source of the 5 T cell receptor beta chains below, sequenced in a study of T cell repertoires in cytomegalovirus infection. Using its own MiXCR run on the reads, TCRdb lists one record per CDR3 protein. The sample shows 110,000 to 150,000 distinct CDR3 sequences, around 32% of them seen only once. These TCRs are of unknown antigen specificity. The material was CD8+ T cells from cultured PBMCs, obtained from culture after CMV antigen stimulation. These receptors all come from a human donor in good health (CMV status not recorded). Some clones in this sample may be carry-over from other donors' samples.

About this clonotype: Germline and junction disagree at one end, which may indicate a read error. V gene TRBV29-1 combines with J gene TRBJ2-6; D is perhaps TRBD1 or TRBD2 (5 bases each). This CDR3 contains 13 residues. From germline, CDR1 is SQVTM and CDR2 ANQGSEA. The CDR3 nucleotides read TGCAGCGTTCAGAGCTCCGGGGCCAACGCCCTGACTTTC. Residues: CSVQSSGANALTF.

The sample holds a few counts of this clonotype. This sequence joins TRBV7-3 and TRBJ2-1, with 11 bases aligning to TRBD2. CDR3 length: 14 amino acids. The J segment lost 4 bases and the V segment lost 4 bases, leaving 0 bases of the junction unmatched. CDR1 SGHTA and CDR2 FQGTGA come from the germline V gene. The CDR3 here is CASSSSGGYNEQFF. In DNA form, the CDR3 reads TGTGCCAGCAGCTCTAGCGGGGGGTACAATGAGCAGTTCTTC.

The chain recombines TRBV6-1 with TRBJ1-2; D gene unclear. Looked up from germline, CDR1 is MNHNS and CDR2 is SASEGT. Between the trimmed V and J ends, which lost 5 bases and 4 bases, there was a span of 20 bases. This CDR3 is built from 16 residues. In DNA, the CDR3 is TGTGCCAGCAGTAAAGGACTCTCGGGTGACCGCTATGGCTACACCTTC. The encoded protein is CASSKGLSGDRYGYTF.

This clonotype appeared once. The V call is TRBV12-3 or TRBV12-4, the J call TRBJ2-1; weak D call: TRBD1 (5 bases). This CDR3 spans 14 amino acids. The germline V and J ends were trimmed by 3 bases and 8 bases, with 14 bases remaining between them. DNA of the CDR3: TGTGCCAGCAGTTTTAAGGGGTACGCTGATGAGCAGTTCTTC. Translating gives CASSFKGYADEQFF.

This clonotype was picked up a small number of times. This chain uses TRBV6-5 with TRBJ2-1; TRBD2 aligns across 14 bases. V was clipped by 6 bases and J by 7 bases; unmatched bases: 5. The germline V gene encodes CDR1 MNHEY and CDR2 SVGAGI. This CDR3 contains 15 residues. CDR3 loop: CASSPGLAGVNEQFF. DNA for the CDR3: TGTGCCAGCAGCCCGGGACTAGCGGGGGTAAATGAGCAGTTCTTC.